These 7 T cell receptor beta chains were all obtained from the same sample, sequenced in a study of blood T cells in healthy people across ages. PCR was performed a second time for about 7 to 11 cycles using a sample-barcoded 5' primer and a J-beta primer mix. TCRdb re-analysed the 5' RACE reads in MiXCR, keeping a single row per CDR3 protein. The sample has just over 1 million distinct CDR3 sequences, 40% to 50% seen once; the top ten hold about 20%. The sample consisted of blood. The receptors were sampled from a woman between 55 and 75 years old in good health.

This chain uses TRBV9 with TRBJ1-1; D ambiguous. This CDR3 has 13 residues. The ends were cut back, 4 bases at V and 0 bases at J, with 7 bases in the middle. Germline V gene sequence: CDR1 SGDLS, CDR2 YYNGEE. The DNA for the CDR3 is TGTGCCAGCAGCTCAAAGATGAACACTGAAGCTTTCTTT. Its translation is CASSSKMNTEAFF.

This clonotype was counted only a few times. The DNA for the CDR3 is TGCAGCGTCCTCCCGGGAGGGCTGGGAGATACGCAGTATTTT. Its protein is CSVLPGGLGDTQYF. The chain employs TRBV29-1 and TRBJ2-3, with 8 nucleotides matching TRBD2. The CDR3 has 14 residues. V was pared by 6 bases and J by 5 bases, with 10 bases of the junction left unmatched. The germline V gene encodes CDR1 SQVTM and CDR2 ANQGSEA.

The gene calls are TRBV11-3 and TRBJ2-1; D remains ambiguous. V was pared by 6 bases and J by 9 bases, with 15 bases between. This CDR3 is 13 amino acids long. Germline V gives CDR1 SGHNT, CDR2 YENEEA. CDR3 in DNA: TGTGCCAGCAGTTGGGCCTCTTCCGGTGAGCAGTTCTTC. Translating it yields CASSWASSGEQFF.

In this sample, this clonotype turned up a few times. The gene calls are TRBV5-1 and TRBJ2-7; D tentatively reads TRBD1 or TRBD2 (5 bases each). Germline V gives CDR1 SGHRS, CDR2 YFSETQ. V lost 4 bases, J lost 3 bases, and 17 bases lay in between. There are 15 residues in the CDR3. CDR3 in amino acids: CASSIIRDENYEQYF. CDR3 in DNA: TGCGCCAGCAGCATAATCCGGGACGAAAACTACGAGCAGTACTTC.

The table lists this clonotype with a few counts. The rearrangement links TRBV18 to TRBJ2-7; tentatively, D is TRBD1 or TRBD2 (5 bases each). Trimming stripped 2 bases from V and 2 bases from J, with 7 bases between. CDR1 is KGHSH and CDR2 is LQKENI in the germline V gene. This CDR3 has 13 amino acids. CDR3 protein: CASSPGDAYEQYF. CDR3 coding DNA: TGTGCCAGCTCACCAGGGGACGCCTACGAGCAGTACTTC.

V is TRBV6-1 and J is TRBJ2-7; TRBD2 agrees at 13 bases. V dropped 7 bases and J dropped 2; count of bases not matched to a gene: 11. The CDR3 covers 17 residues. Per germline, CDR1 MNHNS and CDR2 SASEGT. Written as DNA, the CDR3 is TGTGCCAGCAAAGGTTTTACTAGCGGGAGGGCACCCTACGAGCAGTACTTC. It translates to CASKGFTSGRAPYEQYF.

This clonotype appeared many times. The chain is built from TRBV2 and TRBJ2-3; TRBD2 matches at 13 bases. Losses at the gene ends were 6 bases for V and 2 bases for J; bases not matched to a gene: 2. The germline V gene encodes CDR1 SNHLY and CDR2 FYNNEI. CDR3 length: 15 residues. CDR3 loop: CASSGLAGVTDTQYF. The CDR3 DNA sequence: TGTGCCAGCAGCGGACTAGCGGGAGTCACAGATACGCAGTATTTT.